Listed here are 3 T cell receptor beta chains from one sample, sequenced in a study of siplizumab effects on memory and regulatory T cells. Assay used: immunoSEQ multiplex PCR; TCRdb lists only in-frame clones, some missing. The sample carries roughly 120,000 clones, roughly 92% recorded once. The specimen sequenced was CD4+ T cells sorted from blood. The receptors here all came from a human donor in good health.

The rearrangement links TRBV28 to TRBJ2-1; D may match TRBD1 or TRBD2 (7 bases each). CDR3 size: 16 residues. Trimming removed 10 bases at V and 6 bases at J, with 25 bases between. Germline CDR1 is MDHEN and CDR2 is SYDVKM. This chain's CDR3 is CATYMGHGEGANEQFF. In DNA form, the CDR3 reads TGTGCCACGTATATGGGCCATGGGGAGGGGGCCAATGAGCAGTTCTTC.

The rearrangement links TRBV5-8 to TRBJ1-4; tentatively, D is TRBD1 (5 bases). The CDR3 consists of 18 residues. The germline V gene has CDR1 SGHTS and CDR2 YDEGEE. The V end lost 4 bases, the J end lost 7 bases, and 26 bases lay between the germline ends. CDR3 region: CASSLQPWRVGGSEKLFF. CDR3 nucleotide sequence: TGTGCCAGCAGCCTGCAGCCTTGGCGGGTCGGGGGTAGTGAAAAACTGTTTTTT. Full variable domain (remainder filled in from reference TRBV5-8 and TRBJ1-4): EAGVTQSPTHLIKTRGQQATLRCSPISGHTSVYWYQQALGLGLQFLLWYDEGEERNRGNFPPRFSGRQFPNYSSELNVNALELEDSALYLCASSLQPWRVGGSEKLFFGSGTQLSVL.

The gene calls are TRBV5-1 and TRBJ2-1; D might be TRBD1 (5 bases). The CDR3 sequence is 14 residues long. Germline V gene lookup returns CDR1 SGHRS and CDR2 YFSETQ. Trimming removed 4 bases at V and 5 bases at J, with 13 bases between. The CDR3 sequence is CASSPGPSDNEQFF. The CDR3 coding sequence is TGCGCCAGCAGCCCAGGGCCTAGTGACAATGAGCAGTTCTTC. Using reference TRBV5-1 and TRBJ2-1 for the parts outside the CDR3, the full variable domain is KAGVTQTPRYLIKTRGQQVTLSCSPISGHRSVSWYQQTPGQGLQFLFEYFSETQRNKGNFPGRFSGRQFSNSRSEMNVSTLELGDSALYLCASSPGPSDNEQFFGPGTRLTVL.